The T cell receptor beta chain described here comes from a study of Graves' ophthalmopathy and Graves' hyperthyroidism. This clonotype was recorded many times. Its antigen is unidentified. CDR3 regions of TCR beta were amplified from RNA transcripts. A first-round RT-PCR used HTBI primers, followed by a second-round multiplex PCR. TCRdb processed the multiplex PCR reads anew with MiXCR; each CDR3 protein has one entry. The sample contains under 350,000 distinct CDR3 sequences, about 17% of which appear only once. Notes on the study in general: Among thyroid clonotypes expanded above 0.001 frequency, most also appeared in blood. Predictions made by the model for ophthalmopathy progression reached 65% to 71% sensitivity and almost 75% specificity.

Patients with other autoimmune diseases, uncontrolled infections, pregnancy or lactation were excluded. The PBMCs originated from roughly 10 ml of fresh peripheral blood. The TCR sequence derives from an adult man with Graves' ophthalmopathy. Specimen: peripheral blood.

CDR3 sequence: CASSLFVLQTVNTEAFF. CDR3 DNA sequence: TGTGCCAGCAGTTTATTTGTCCTGCAAACAGTGAACACTGAAGCTTTCTTT. This rearrangement joins TRBV28 to TRBJ1-1; no definite D call. CDR1 is MDHEN and CDR2 is SYDVKM in the germline V gene. Deletions cut 1 base from V and 0 bases from J, with 15 bases between. CDR3 length equals 17 residues.